These 24 T cell receptor beta chains were all obtained from the same sample, sequenced in a study of T-cell memory formation after mild COVID-19 (dated by TCRdb to about 2021). The method was 5' RACE. Sequencing used an Illumina NovaSeq 6000. The raw public data were reprocessed by TCRdb itself: fastp quality trimming at Q25, MiXCR clonotype calling, in-frame beta chains only. All rows with the same CDR3 protein become a single entry with the most common DNA and genes. This sample has around 440,000 distinct CDR3 sequences in its table, and over 15% of those were observed once. The top ten clones comprise over 9% of the sample. Sequencing input: PBMCs or a T cell subset sorted from them (not recorded which). Receptors were obtained from an adult woman who had mild COVID-19 (a few samples of this study predate the infection). The sample titles of this study are shuffled in the database, so cell type and time point are left out; the donor was told from shared clones.

This clonotype was seen a few times. The chain couples TRBV11-3 to TRBJ2-1; a possible D gene is TRBD1 (5 bases). Trimming took off 4 bases at V and 7 bases at J, with 14 bases between the two ends. Germline V gene data show CDR1 as SGHNT and CDR2 as YENEEA. This CDR3 spans 14 amino acids. The CDR3 here is CASSYRQGINEQFF. The CDR3 nucleotides read TGTGCCAGCAGCTACCGTCAGGGAATTAATGAGCAGTTCTTC.

This clonotype was seen a few times. The chain links TRBV5-6 to TRBJ2-3; 8 bases map to TRBD1. V shed 2 bases, J shed 4 bases, and the junction held 6 bases outside the gene matches. Looked up from germline, CDR1 is SGHDT and CDR2 is YYEEEE. The CDR3 is 15 residues long. CDR3 in DNA: TGTGCCAGCAGCTTTGGACAGGGAGGACCAGATACGCAGTATTTT. This encodes CASSFGQGGPDTQYF.

The V call is TRBV7-2, the J call TRBJ2-3, with TRBD2 matching over 9 bases. Germline-derived CDR1 and CDR2 are SGHTA and FQGNSA. This CDR3 is 16 amino acids long. Losses at the gene ends were 5 bases for V and 1 base for J; bases not matched to a gene: 7. CDR3 in amino acids: CASSKAAGGRTDTQYF. CDR3 sequence (DNA): TGTGCCAGCAGCAAAGCAGCGGGGGGACGCACAGATACGCAGTATTTT.

Here the CDR3 DNA reads TGCAGTGCTAGTGGGCGGACAAACAATGAGCAGTTCTTC. This sequence encodes CSASGRTNNEQFF. This rearrangement joins TRBV20-1 to TRBJ2-1, with D possibly TRBD1 on 5 matching bases. This CDR3 region has 13 residues. Germline V lookup: CDR1 DFQATT, CDR2 SNEGSKA (reference sequence). Trimming took off 3 bases at V and 5 bases at J, with 11 bases between the two ends.

This clonotype was counted a few times. The chain employs TRBV11-2 and TRBJ2-1; D may be TRBD1 (7 bases). Trimming took 5 bases from V and 5 from J, leaving 19 bases between them. CDR1 and CDR2 from the germline V gene are SGHAT and FQNNGV. This CDR3 spans 16 amino acids. CDR3 amino acids: CASSPYRGGVNNEQFF. Here the CDR3 DNA reads TGTGCCAGCAGCCCTTACAGGGGAGGTGTAAACAATGAGCAGTTCTTC.

This clonotype was seen ten or more times. The chain combines TRBV7-9 with TRBJ1-2; D unclear. V lost 2 bases and J lost 7, with 14 bases in between. Germline CDR1 is SEHNR and CDR2 is FQNEAQ (reference sequence). The CDR3 extends over 14 amino acids. The CDR3 DNA is TGTGCCAGCAGCTTACAGGAGCCTATAATTGGCTACACCTTC. Translation gives CASSLQEPIIGYTF. Variable domain in full (rest from reference TRBV7-9 and TRBJ1-2): DTGVSQNPRHKITKRGQNVTFRCDPISEHNRLYWYRQTLGQGPEFLTYFQNEAQLEKSRLLSDRFSAERPKGSFSTLEIQRTEQGDSAMYLCASSLQEPIIGYTFGSGTRLTVV.

This clonotype was counted a few times. Written as DNA, the CDR3 is TGCGCCAGCAGGCCGGACAGGGGCGCTTCAACTAATGAAAAACTGTTTTTT. Protein: CASRPDRGASTNEKLFF. The chain joins TRBV5-1 to TRBJ1-4, with TRBD1 matching 9 bases. After removal of 5 bases from V and 0 bases from J, the junction contained 8 bases not matched to a gene. Germline lookup yields CDR1 SGHRS and CDR2 YFSETQ. The CDR3 runs to 17 residues.

The chain employs TRBV2 and TRBJ2-1; D is uncertain. Germline V gene sequence: CDR1 SNHLY, CDR2 FYNNEI. V lost 3 bases and J lost 10, with 7 bases in between. CDR3 length: 11 amino acids. DNA of the CDR3: TGTGCCAGCAGTGATGTGGGCGAGCAGTTCTTC. Its protein product is CASSDVGEQFF.

This clonotype was counted many times. The CDR3 loop is CASSPPLPGQGPPEQYF. CDR3 nucleotides: TGTGCCAGCAGCCCCCCCTTGCCGGGACAGGGTCCCCCCGAGCAGTACTTC. V and J are TRBV7-9 and TRBJ2-7; 9 bases map to TRBD1. V shed 5 bases, J shed 6 bases, and the junction held 17 bases outside the gene matches. The CDR3 length is 17 residues. Germline lookup yields CDR1 SEHNR and CDR2 FQNEAQ (reference sequence).

The J gene is TRBJ1-4, the V gene TRBV19, with 7 nucleotides matching TRBD1. With V trimmed by 3 bases and J by 8 bases, 15 bases remained unmatched. Germline CDR1 LNHDA, CDR2 SQIVND (reference sequence). The CDR3 loop spans 17 amino acids. CDR3 in DNA: TGTGCCAGTAGTATTTGGCTCTTAGGGGGCGCCGTCGAAAAACTGTTTTTT. Translating it yields CASSIWLLGGAVEKLFF. Filled out from reference TRBV19 and TRBJ1-4, the complete variable domain reads DGGITQSPKYLFRKEGQNVTLSCEQNLNHDAMYWYRQDPGQGLRLIYYSQIVNDFQKGDIAEGYSVSREKKESFPLTVTSAQKNPTAFYLCASSIWLLGGAVEKLFFGSGTQLSVL.

The chain joins TRBV5-4 to TRBJ1-2; a weak D match, TRBD1 (6 bases). The CDR3 has 13 residues. Trimming took 6 bases from V and 6 from J, leaving 15 bases between them. Looked up from germline, CDR1 is SGHNT and CDR2 is YYREEE (reference sequence). The CDR3 DNA reads TGTGCCAGCACCCGTCAACAGGGAGATGGCTACACCTTC. It codes for CASTRQQGDGYTF.

The chain employs TRBV4-3 and TRBJ1-2; D not certain. CDR3 length equals 16 residues. V lost 1 base and J lost 8, with 20 bases in between. The V gene's germline CDR1 is LGHNA and CDR2 YSLEER. The chain's CDR3 is CASSQAAGLTYMGYTF. The CDR3 coding sequence is TGCGCCAGCAGCCAAGCCGCCGGATTGACCTATATGGGCTACACCTTC.

This chain uses TRBV6-2 or TRBV6-3 with TRBJ1-4, with D perhaps matching TRBD1 (5 bases). The CDR3 extends over 14 amino acids. Between the trimmed V and J ends, which lost 6 bases and 8 bases, there was a span of 16 bases. From germline, CDR1 is MNHEY and CDR2 SVGEGT. The CDR3 DNA reads as TGTGCCAGCAGCCCGACAGTGAATTACGAAAAACTGTTTTTT. It yields the protein CASSPTVNYEKLFF.

This clonotype was detected only a few times. J is TRBJ2-5 and V is TRBV5-1; 10 bases match TRBD2. CDR1 and CDR2 from the germline V gene are SGHRS and YFSETQ. There are 16 residues in the CDR3. The V gene end was trimmed by 3 bases and the J gene end by 3 bases; junction bases not matched to a gene: 8. The CDR3 DNA is TGCGCCAGCAGCTCGGGATCAGCGGGAGGGGAAGAGACCCAGTACTTC. Translation: CASSSGSAGGEETQYF.

Of note for this clonotype: At one end the junction does not follow the germline gene, possibly because of a read error. The chain recombines TRBV7-7 with TRBJ2-5; D perhaps matches TRBD2 (7 bases). This CDR3 has 15 amino acids. Germline V gene sequence: CDR1 SSHAT, CDR2 FNYEAQ (reference sequence). The CDR3 is CASSSARGAEETQYF. CDR3 nucleotide sequence: TGTGCTAGCAGCTCTGCCCGGGGGGCCGAGGAGACCCAGTACTTC.

The V gene is TRBV27, the J gene TRBJ2-3; D is uncertain. Deletions cut 5 bases from V and 0 bases from J, with 15 bases between. The CDR3 is 16 amino acids. The V gene's germline CDR1 is MNHEY and CDR2 SMNVEV (reference sequence). The CDR3: CASSPDLRRSTDTQYF. CDR3 nucleotide sequence: TGTGCCAGCAGTCCTGACTTGAGACGAAGCACAGATACGCAGTATTTT.

This clonotype showed up just a few times. The rearrangement links TRBV7-6 to TRBJ2-7; D may be TRBD2 (6 bases). In germline, CDR1 is SGHVS, CDR2 FNYEAQ. The CDR3 sequence is 17 residues long. The V and J ends lost 4 bases and 4 bases respectively, with 23 bases between them. The CDR3 DNA is TGTGCCAGCAGCTCGCTGAAAGGTCGGCGGGGCTATTACGAGCAGTACTTC. Translating it yields CASSSLKGRRGYYEQYF.

The chain employs TRBV29-1 and TRBJ2-2; D is unclear. The germline V gene encodes CDR1 SQVTM and CDR2 ANQGSEA. The CDR3 is 13 amino acids. Trimming removed 4 bases from V and 1 base from J, with 7 bases in between. CDR3 amino acids: CSVVVGNTGELFF. The CDR3 DNA reads TGCAGCGTTGTTGTGGGGAACACCGGGGAGCTGTTTTTT.

This clonotype was recorded at least ten times. The V and J genes are TRBV4-3 and TRBJ2-7; TRBD2 aligns across 13 bases. CDR1 is LGHNA, CDR2 YSLEER, per germline. Germline trimming cut 1 base from V and 2 bases from J; bases unmatched to any gene: 5. The CDR3 has 17 residues. The CDR3 sequence is CASSQGPLAGGAYEQYF. The CDR3 DNA reads as TGCGCCAGCAGCCAAGGTCCACTAGCGGGAGGGGCCTACGAGCAGTACTTC.

Comment on this clonotype: This sequence may be a read error, since a much larger clone differs from it by one base. This chain connects TRBV5-1 to TRBJ1-5, with D uncertain. Germline CDR1 SGHRS, CDR2 YFSETQ. Deletions cut 0 bases from V and 5 bases from J, with 6 bases between. The CDR3 runs 13 residues. This CDR3 reads CASSLVPDQPQHF. CDR3 in DNA: TGCGCCAGCAGCTTGGTCCCGGATCAGCCCCAGCATTTT.

Concerning this clonotype itself: At one end, the junction sequence differs from germline, possibly due to a read error. The chain uses TRBV10-3 and TRBJ2-7, with 8 bases matching TRBD1. Per the germline V gene, CDR1 is ENHRY and CDR2 is SYGVKD. The CDR3 loop spans 14 amino acids. The CDR3 sequence is CAISEGQGSSEQYF. The CDR3 region has the DNA TGTGCCATCAGTGAGGGACAGGGATCCTCCGAGCAGTACTTC.

The gene calls are TRBV19 and TRBJ2-3; TRBD1 matches 7 bases. CDR3 length: 15 residues. CDR1 is LNHDA, CDR2 SQIVND, per germline (reference sequence). The junction had 3 bases not matched to a gene; V was cut back by 3 bases and J by 0 bases. CDR3 sequence reads: CASSIEDRSTDTQYF. CDR3 sequence (DNA): TGTGCCAGTAGTATTGAGGACAGGAGCACAGATACGCAGTATTTT. Together with reference TRBV19 and TRBJ2-3, the CDR3 gives the full variable domain: DGGITQSPKYLFRKEGQNVTLSCEQNLNHDAMYWYRQDPGQGLRLIYYSQIVNDFQKGDIAEGYSVSREKKESFPLTVTSAQKNPTAFYLCASSIEDRSTDTQYFGPGTRLTVL.

The chain links TRBV9 to TRBJ2-5; 10 bases map to TRBD1. V dropped 4 bases and J dropped 5; count of bases not matched to a gene: 14. Germline V gives CDR1 SGDLS, CDR2 YYNGEE. CDR3 length equals 17 residues. The CDR3 spells CASSQRGQGDFGETQYF. The CDR3 coding sequence is TGTGCCAGCAGCCAAAGAGGACAGGGGGATTTCGGGGAGACCCAGTACTTC.

This clonotype came up a few times. The V and J genes are TRBV20-1 and TRBJ1-1, with D uncertain. The germline CDR1 and CDR2 sequences are DFQATT and SNEGSKA (reference sequence). CDR3 length: 12 amino acids. V lost 0 bases, J lost 8 bases, and 10 bases lay in between. The CDR3 sequence: CSARDQEREAFF. The CDR3 DNA reads as TGCAGTGCTAGAGACCAAGAACGGGAAGCTTTCTTT.